This entry describes one T cell receptor beta chain. Per the study methods: Quantification of nucleated cells was approximated via reference gene primer amplification. Data came from immunoSEQ multiplex PCR; TCRdb stores just in-frame clones and leaves some out. V, J and clone size reflect that table, while D and trimming were determined from the DNA. The sample lists some 300,000 clones, roughly 86% occurring once. V lost 6 bases, J lost 6 bases, and 8 bases lay in between. This CDR3 has 11 amino acids. Germline assignment: CDR1 DFQATT and CDR2 SNEGSKA (reference sequence). The data were obtained in a study of blood T cell repertoires in COVID-19. Study in general: COVID-19 samples from acute and convalescent phases originated in the United States, Italy and Spain. PBMCs, B-cell-depleted T cells, or T cells provided the cDNA or gDNA that made up the material.

This rearrangement joins TRBV20-1 to TRBJ1-4; unclear D gene. The clonotype comes from a man aged 65-85 years with acute or convalescent COVID-19. The sequenced sample was peripheral blood. The CDR3 sequence: CSAQEDEKLFF. In nucleotides, the CDR3 is TGCAGTGCCCAGGAAGATGAAAAACTGTTTTTT.